This TCR beta chain originates from a study of graft-versus-host responses after intestinal transplantation. Broader study findings: Allografts from individuals with graft-donor T cell macrochimerism displayed high graft-versus-host to host-versus-graft clonal ratios. Ileal or blood samples showed some GvH clones first, and such clones were also found in recipient marrow.

The CDR3 is made up of 14 amino acids. Note on this clone: What it binds is not known.

Repertoires were generated with immunoSEQ multiplex PCR, while TCRdb's copy carries only in-frame clones and drops some. The sample has tens of thousands of clones; roughly 89% are singletons. The sequence derives from a human donor who received an intestinal transplant. The V and J genes are TRBV1 and TRBJ2-7. TRBV1 is described as a pseudogene. The sample consisted of unstimulated CD4+ T cells sorted from spleen or lymph node cells, taken before intestinal transplant. This CDR3 reads CTSSQAGPGYEQYF. The CDR3 DNA follows: TGCACCAGCAGCCAAGCGGGACCAGGCTACGAGCAGTACTTC.